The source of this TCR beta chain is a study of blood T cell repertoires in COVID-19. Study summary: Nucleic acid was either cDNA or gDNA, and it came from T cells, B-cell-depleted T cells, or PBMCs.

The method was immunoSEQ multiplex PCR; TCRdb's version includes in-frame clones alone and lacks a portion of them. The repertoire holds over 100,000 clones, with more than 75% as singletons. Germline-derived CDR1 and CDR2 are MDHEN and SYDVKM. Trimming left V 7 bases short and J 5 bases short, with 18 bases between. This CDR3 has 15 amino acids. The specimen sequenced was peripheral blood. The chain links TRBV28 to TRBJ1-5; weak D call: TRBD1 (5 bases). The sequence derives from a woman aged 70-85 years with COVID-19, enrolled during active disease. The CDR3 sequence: CASTPSSGLHQPQHF. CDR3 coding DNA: TGTGCCAGCACCCCGTCGTCAGGGCTCCATCAGCCCCAGCATTTT. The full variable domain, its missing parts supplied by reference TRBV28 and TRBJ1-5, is DVKVTQSSRYLVKRTGEKVFLECVQDMDHENMFWYRQDPGLGLRLIYFSYDVKMKEKGDIPEGYSVSREKKERFSLILESASTNQTSMYLCASTPSSGLHQPQHFGDGTRLSIL.